The sample holds a few counts of the clone carrying this T cell receptor (beta chain). What it binds is unknown. This specimen belongs to a study of shared clonotypes between healthy human individuals. General study results and limits: Memory subsets generally showed lower estimated richness than naive subsets.

The assay was immunoSEQ multiplex PCR, and TCRdb's table has in-frame clones only and misses some. The sample contains 2 million to 2.5 million clones, 85% to 95% of which appear only once. The V gene lost 5 bases and the J gene lost 3 bases, with 13 bases spanning the gap. CDR3 length: 14 residues. Germline V lookup: CDR1 SGHTA, CDR2 FQGNSA. The sequenced sample consisted of naive CD4+ T cells from PBMCs. As for subset: CD45RA+ positively selected. The TCR comes from a man in his late teens or twenties in good health. Some clones in this sample may be carry-over from other donors' samples. This rearrangement joins TRBV7-2 to TRBJ1-1; D perhaps matches TRBD1 (5 bases). Here the CDR3 DNA reads TGTGCCAGCAGCACGGGACGGGAACACACTGAAGCTTTCTTT. It specifies CASSTGREHTEAFF.